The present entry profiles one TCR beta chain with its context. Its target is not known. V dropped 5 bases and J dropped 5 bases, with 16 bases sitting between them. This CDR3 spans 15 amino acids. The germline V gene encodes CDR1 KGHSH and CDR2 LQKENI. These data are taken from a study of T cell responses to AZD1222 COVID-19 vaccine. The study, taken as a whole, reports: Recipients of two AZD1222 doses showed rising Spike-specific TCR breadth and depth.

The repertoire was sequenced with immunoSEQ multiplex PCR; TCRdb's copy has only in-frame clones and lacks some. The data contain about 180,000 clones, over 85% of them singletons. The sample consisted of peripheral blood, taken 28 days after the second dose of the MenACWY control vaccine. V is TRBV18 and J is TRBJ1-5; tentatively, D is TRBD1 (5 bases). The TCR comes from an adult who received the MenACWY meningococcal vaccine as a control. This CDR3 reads CASSTQGGMDQPQHF. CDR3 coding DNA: TGTGCCAGCTCAACTCAGGGAGGGATGGATCAGCCCCAGCATTTT.